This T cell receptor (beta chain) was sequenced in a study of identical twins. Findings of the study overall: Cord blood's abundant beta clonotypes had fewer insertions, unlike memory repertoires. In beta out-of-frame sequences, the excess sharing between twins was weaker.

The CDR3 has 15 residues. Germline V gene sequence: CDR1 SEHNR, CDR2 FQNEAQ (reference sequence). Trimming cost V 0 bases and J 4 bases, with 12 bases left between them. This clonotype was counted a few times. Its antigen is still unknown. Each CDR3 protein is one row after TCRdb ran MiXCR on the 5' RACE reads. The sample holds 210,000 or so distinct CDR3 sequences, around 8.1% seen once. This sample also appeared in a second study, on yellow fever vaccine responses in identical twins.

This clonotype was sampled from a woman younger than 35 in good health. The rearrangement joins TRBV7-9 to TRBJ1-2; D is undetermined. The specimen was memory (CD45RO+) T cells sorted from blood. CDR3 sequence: CASSLAVGASYGYTF. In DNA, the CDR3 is TGTGCCAGCAGCTTAGCGGTAGGAGCTAGCTATGGCTACACCTTC.